These 2 T cell receptor beta chains came from one sample sequenced in a study of human T cells and chemical hapten exposure. Regarding time point: healthy volunteer bleed at 2 weeks. Total RNA was extracted from unfractionated whole blood. One entry per CDR3 protein results from TCRdb running MiXCR on the RACE reads. The sample records roughly 130,000 distinct CDR3 sequences, roughly 9% being singletons. The sample consisted of whole blood. The receptors come from a male donor in good health. Some clones in this sample may be carry-over from other donors' samples.

The V gene is TRBV19, the J gene TRBJ2-2; D might be TRBD1 (5 bases). There are 16 residues in the CDR3. CDR1 is LNHDA, CDR2 SQIVND, per germline (reference sequence). The V gene lost 2 bases and the J gene lost 2 bases, with 12 bases spanning the gap. DNA of the CDR3: TGTGCCAGTAGTATAAGACGTGACAGTAACACCGGGGAGCTGTTTTTT. It yields the protein CASSIRRDSNTGELFF. Full variable domain (outside the CDR3, taken from reference TRBV19 and TRBJ2-2): DGGITQSPKYLFRKEGQNVTLSCEQNLNHDAMYWYRQDPGQGLRLIYYSQIVNDFQKGDIAEGYSVSREKKESFPLTVTSAQKNPTAFYLCASSIRRDSNTGELFFGEGSRLTVL.

This clonotype occurred a few times. This chain joins TRBV19 and TRBJ2-7; maybe TRBD1 (6 bases). V lost 3 bases to trimming and J lost 0 bases, with 9 bases between them. Germline-derived CDR1 and CDR2 are LNHDA and SQIVND (reference sequence). The CDR3 has 14 residues. As DNA, the CDR3 is TGTGCCAGTAGTATTACAGGGCCCTCCTACGAGCAGTACTTC. Protein sequence: CASSITGPSYEQYF.